Listed here are 6 T cell receptor beta chains from one sample, sequenced in a study of T cell repertoires in cytomegalovirus infection. From the reads, TCRdb called clonotypes with MiXCR, one entry per CDR3 protein. The sample has about 320,000 distinct CDR3 sequences; more than 8% are singletons. The sequencing sample was made of PBMCs. The receptors originated from a human donor in good health (CMV status not recorded). Some clones in this sample may be carry-over from other donors' samples.

This clonotype came up a few times. The chain couples TRBV20-1 to TRBJ1-6, with D maybe TRBD1 (5 bases). Germline V gene sequence: CDR1 DFQATT, CDR2 SNEGSKA (reference sequence). V was shortened by 3 bases and J by 4 bases, with 13 bases between the two germline ends. The CDR3 contains 15 residues. For the CDR3, the DNA is TGCAGTGCTAGGAGAAGGGGAGCGTATAATTCACCCCTCCACTTT. It encodes CSARRRGAYNSPLHF.

This clonotype has just a few counts. This rearrangement joins TRBV25-1 to TRBJ1-1, with D tentatively TRBD1 (5 bases). V was clipped by 6 bases and J by 1 base, with 12 bases between them. Germline V gene lookup returns CDR1 MGHDK and CDR2 SYGVNS. This CDR3 spans 14 amino acids. The CDR3 DNA follows: TGTGCCAGCAGCGGGGCGGTAAAGAACACTGAAGCTTTCTTT. It specifies CASSGAVKNTEAFF.

This clonotype was seen at least ten times. The chain joins TRBV6-5 to TRBJ2-1; D might be TRBD2 (6 bases). Germline values: CDR1 MNHEY, CDR2 SVGAGI. The CDR3 covers 18 residues. Trimming took 5 bases from V and 0 from J, leaving 20 bases between them. CDR3 in amino acids: CASSPGLTPFGSYNEQFF. CDR3 sequence (DNA): TGTGCCAGCAGTCCGGGACTTACCCCCTTTGGCTCCTACAATGAGCAGTTCTTC.

As for this clonotype: A much bigger clone sits one base away, suggesting this may be a read error. V and J are TRBV6-2 or TRBV6-3 and TRBJ2-1; unclear D gene. This CDR3 contains 12 residues. Germline lookup yields CDR1 MNHEY and CDR2 SVGEGT. V dropped 6 bases and J dropped 9 bases, with 12 bases sitting between them. In nucleotides, the CDR3 is TGTGCCAGCAGCTCCTGGGCATTTGAGCAGTTCTTC. Encoded protein: CASSSWAFEQFF.

This clonotype appeared many times. The chain joins TRBV6-5 to TRBJ1-5; 7 bases fit TRBD1. The CDR3 contains 20 residues. Germline assignment: CDR1 MNHEY and CDR2 SVGAGI. V lost 5 bases, J lost 0 bases, and 19 bases stayed unmatched. This CDR3 is CASSPTTSGTELYSNQPQHF. The CDR3 DNA reads as TGTGCCAGCAGTCCGACCACCTCCGGGACAGAGCTCTATAGCAATCAGCCCCAGCATTTT.

Points on this clonotype: A much larger clone lies a single base off, so this may be a read error. The rearrangement uses TRBV28 and TRBJ2-7; the D is unclear. The germline gives CDR1 MDHEN, CDR2 SYDVKM. The CDR3 totals 15 residues. The CDR3: CANSLNSLGSYEQYF. CDR3 bases: TGTGCCAACAGTTTAAATTCCCTTGGAAGCTACGAGCAGTACTTC.